This T cell receptor beta chain was observed in a study of T-cell memory formation after mild COVID-19. The germline V gene encodes CDR1 MNHEY and CDR2 SVGEGT. This CDR3 spans 16 amino acids. Trimming pared 2 bases from V and 1 base from J, leaving 11 bases between. As regards this clonotype: Its antigen is currently unknown.

Constant-segment primers served in 5'RACE that generated TCR alpha and TCR beta cDNA libraries bearing sample barcodes and UMIs. TCRdb redid the calling of the 5' RACE reads with MiXCR, one entry per CDR3 protein. Of just over 350,000 distinct CDR3 sequences listed, around 15% were seen once; the top ten hold 20% to 25%. General study findings and limits: Clonal second-wave expansions that peaked on day 37 had unconfirmed SARS-CoV-2 specificity. Contracting clones from day 15 to 85 had balanced CD4/CD8; later expanders favoured CD4+.

What was sequenced was PBMCs or a T cell subset sorted from them (not recorded which). The TCR originated in a young man who had mild COVID-19 (a few samples of this study predate the infection). Cell type and time point are not known. The gene calls are TRBV6-2 or TRBV6-3 and TRBJ1-4, with unresolved D. The CDR3: CASSYGGKRTNEKLFF. CDR3 sequence (DNA): TGTGCCAGCAGTTACGGCGGAAAACGAACTAATGAAAAACTGTTTTTT.